These T cell receptor beta chains were read from a single sample in a study of blood T cell repertoires in COVID-19. The table came from immunoSEQ multiplex PCR; TCRdb's copy has only in-frame clones and leaves some out. Of more than 80,000 clones in the sample, around 88% were seen once. The sequencing sample was made of peripheral blood. The receptors stem from a woman aged 55-69 years with COVID-19, enrolled during active disease. Each CDR3 is given with its conserved first and last residue. A D gene is named only where the DNA matches it firmly. Some rows mark clone size as missing; the rest say once, few, many or name a class of expanded clone.

V gene	clone size	J gene	D gene	CDR3 protein	CDR3 DNA
TRBV5-1	.	TRBJ2-3	.	CASREDRTDTQYF	TGCGCCAGCAGGGAGGACCGAACAGATACGCAGTATTTT
TRBV30	.	TRBJ1-2	.	CAWSVVYGYTF	TGTGCCTGGAGTGTCGTCTATGGCTACACCTTC
TRBV25-1	.	TRBJ2-7	.	CASSQYYEQYF	TGTGCCAGCAGTCAGTACTACGAGCAGTACTTC
TRBV2	.	TRBJ1-5	.	CAGTKVLSQPQHF	TGTGCCGGTACTAAGGTCTTGAGCCAGCCCCAGCATTTT
TRBV18	.	TRBJ2-5	.	CASSPIAGGGKETQYF	TGTGCCAGCTCACCAATAGCCGGAGGCGGTAAAGAGACCCAGTACTTC
TRBV6-5	few	TRBJ2-3	TRBD1	CASRWTGGLDTQYF	TGTGCCAGCAGATGGACAGGGGGCTTAGATACGCAGTATTTT
TRBV7-2	.	TRBJ2-3	TRBD2	CASSLASGGAMGTQYF	TGTGCCAGCAGCTTAGCGAGCGGGGGGGCTATGGGTACGCAGTATTTT
TRBV2	.	TRBJ2-1	TRBD1	CASRGTGAYNEQFF	TGTGCCAGCAGGGGGACAGGGGCCTACAATGAGCAGTTCTTC
TRBV6-5	.	TRBJ2-7	.	CASSSEQGVRGEQYF	TGTGCCAGCAGTTCGGAACAGGGCGTTCGCGGCGAGCAGTACTTC
TRBV10-3	.	TRBJ2-7	TRBD2	CATKAGEGSSYEQYF	TGTGCCACCAAGGCGGGGGAGGGATCGTCCTACGAGCAGTACTTC
TRBV28	.	TRBJ1-2	.	CASSITGNYGYTF	TGTGCCAGCAGTATCACAGGGAACTATGGCTACACCTTC
TRBV28	.	TRBJ1-6	.	CASRDSNSPLHF	TGTGCCAGCAGAGACAGTAATTCACCCCTCCACTTT
TRBV12-5	.	TRBJ2-1	.	CASGLVAAAGEQFF	TGTGCTAGTGGTTTGGTCGCGGCTGCAGGGGAGCAGTTCTTC
TRBV3-1/TRBV3-2	once	TRBJ1-2	.	CASSSGTQYGYTF	TGTGCCAGCAGCTCCGGGACACAGTATGGCTACACCTTC
TRBV5-1	.	TRBJ2-3	TRBD1	CASRNRGSGTDTQYF	TGCGCCAGCAGAAACAGGGGTTCGGGCACAGATACGCAGTATTTT
TRBV27	.	TRBJ2-1	TRBD2	CASSLGTSGASYNEQFF	TGTGCCAGCAGTTTGGGGACTAGCGGGGCCTCCTACAATGAGCAGTTCTTC
TRBV6-5	.	TRBJ1-1	TRBD1	CASRPGQAPSEAFF	TGTGCCAGCAGACCGGGACAGGCTCCCTCTGAAGCTTTCTTT
TRBV29-1	.	TRBJ1-1	.	CSVGLQGNTEAFF	TGCAGCGTTGGCCTACAGGGGAACACTGAAGCTTTCTTT
TRBV5-1	.	TRBJ2-7	TRBD1	CASSKLTSGTGLYEQYF	TGCGCCAGCAGCAAATTAACTTCCGGGACAGGGCTGTACGAGCAGTACTTC
TRBV20-1	.	TRBJ2-5	.	CSARRETQYF	TGCAGTGCTAGGCGAGAGACCCAGTACTTC
TRBV6-5	.	TRBJ2-7	TRBD1	CASRGDRAATEQYF	TGTGCCAGCAGAGGGGACAGGGCGGCTACCGAGCAGTACTTC
TRBV6-5	.	TRBJ1-6	.	CASSQQRAPLHF	TGTGCCAGCAGCCAACAGAGGGCACCCCTCCACTTT
TRBV19	.	TRBJ1-6	.	CASSSDRLSSYNSPLHF	TGTGCCAGTAGTAGCGACAGGCTGAGCTCCTATAATTCACCCCTCCACTTT
TRBV6-2/TRBV6-3	.	TRBJ1-5	.	CASSPNAGFPQPQHF	TGTGCCAGCAGTCCCAACGCAGGGTTCCCTCAGCCCCAGCATTTT
TRBV25-1	once	TRBJ2-6	.	CASSESGSSGANVLTF	TGTGCCAGCAGTGAATCGGGGTCTTCGGGGGCCAACGTCCTGACTTTC
TRBV25-1	.	TRBJ1-3	.	CASSAGTHSGNTIYF	TGTGCCAGCAGTGCAGGGACACACTCTGGAAACACCATATATTTT
TRBV6-6	.	TRBJ1-5	.	CASSGQSGQPQHF	TGTGCCAGCAGTGGTCAGTCGGGGCAGCCCCAGCATTTT
TRBV4-3	few	TRBJ2-3	.	CASSQDFGTDTQYF	TGCGCCAGCAGCCAAGATTTCGGCACAGATACGCAGTATTTT
TRBV19	.	TRBJ1-5	TRBD1	CASSIDPVFRTGGSQPQHF	TGTGCCAGTAGTATAGATCCTGTTTTTAGGACAGGGGGCTCTCAGCCCCAGCATTTT
TRBV7-7	.	TRBJ2-1	.	CASSSGGAGGINEQFF	TGTGCTAGCAGCTCGGGCGGGGCAGGGGGAATCAATGAGCAGTTCTTC
TRBV7-9	.	TRBJ2-1	.	CATPRSGESYNEQFF	TGTGCCACCCCAAGGTCGGGGGAATCTTACAATGAGCAGTTCTTC
TRBV6-5	.	TRBJ2-7	.	CASSYSSGFGYEQYF	TGTGCCAGCAGTTACTCGTCCGGGTTCGGGTACGAGCAGTACTTC
TRBV5-1	.	TRBJ1-6	.	CASSFGRGDNSPLHF	TGCGCCAGCAGCTTCGGACGGGGGGATAATTCACCCCTCCACTTT
TRBV6-1	.	TRBJ2-4	.	CASSEGAGKNIQYF	TGTGCCAGCAGTGAAGGGGCAGGGAAAAACATTCAGTACTTC
TRBV10-3	once	TRBJ1-1	.	CAISPGGSRTEAFF	TGTGCCATCAGCCCTGGGGGCTCTCGAACTGAAGCTTTCTTT
TRBV5-8	.	TRBJ2-7	.	CASSLQGRQYF	TGTGCCAGCAGCTTACAGGGTCGGCAGTACTTC
TRBV5-1	.	TRBJ2-5	.	CASSRTGGPETQYF	TGCGCCAGCAGCCGAACCGGGGGGCCGGAGACCCAGTACTTC
TRBV3-1/TRBV3-2	.	TRBJ1-2	.	CASSQTLTGRGYTF	TGTGCCAGCAGCCAAACTCTTACAGGGCGCGGCTACACCTTC
TRBV15	.	TRBJ2-7	TRBD1	CATSRGTGGQGSEQYF	TGTGCCACCAGCAGAGGGACGGGGGGACAGGGGTCCGAGCAGTACTTC
TRBV5-1	.	TRBJ1-4	TRBD1	CASGRTGGNEKLFF	TGCGCCAGCGGGAGGACAGGGGGCAATGAAAAACTGTTTTTT
TRBV7-3	.	TRBJ1-1	TRBD1	CASSSGTGDTEAFF	TGTGCCAGCAGCTCTGGGACAGGGGACACTGAAGCTTTCTTT
TRBV19	.	TRBJ2-1	.	CASSIGLDSYNEQFF	TGTGCCAGTAGTATAGGGCTAGACTCCTACAATGAGCAGTTCTTC
TRBV12-5	.	TRBJ1-1	TRBD1	CASGLVTGGQVATEAFF	TGTGCTAGTGGTTTGGTAACCGGGGGACAGGTAGCCACTGAAGCTTTCTTT
TRBV6-2/TRBV6-3	.	TRBJ2-7	.	CASSQGSYEQYF	TGTGCCAGCAGTCAGGGGTCCTACGAGCAGTACTTC
TRBV5-1	.	TRBJ1-1	.	CASSLASRGSTEAFF	TGCGCCAGCAGCTTGGCCTCGCGAGGGAGCACTGAAGCTTTCTTT
TRBV6-1	.	TRBJ1-4	.	CASSEGYSNEKLFF	TGTGCCAGCAGTGAAGGTTACTCTAATGAAAAACTGTTTTTT
TRBV30	.	TRBJ2-1	.	CAWSVQGGTEQFF	TGTGCCTGGAGTGTACAGGGCGGCACTGAGCAGTTCTTC
TRBV4-3	.	TRBJ2-7	TRBD2	CASSQDSMTSGGRYEQYF	TGCGCCAGCAGCCAAGATTCCATGACTAGCGGGGGCCGCTACGAGCAGTACTTC
TRBV28	.	TRBJ2-5	TRBD1	CASRLSATGDQETQYF	TGTGCCAGCAGACTATCCGCGACAGGGGACCAAGAGACCCAGTACTTC
TRBV28	.	TRBJ2-5	.	CASSFRETQYF	TGTGCCAGCAGTTTCCGGGAGACCCAGTACTTC
TRBV18	.	TRBJ1-3	TRBD1	CASSPTGQGAGGNTIYF	TGTGCCAGCTCACCAACCGGACAGGGGGCAGGAGGAAACACCATATATTTT